This T cell receptor (beta chain) was observed in a study of T cell responses to AZD1222 COVID-19 vaccine. Study context: The analysis combined second doses at about 4 or about 12 weeks. Study observations and caveats: White British donors predominated, females outnumbered males, and clonal diversity was possibly underestimated.

A word on this clone: Its specificity is unknown.

Profiled with immunoSEQ multiplex PCR; TCRdb holds only in-frame clones, not every one. The data show around 78,000 clones, around 86% seen once. Source: peripheral blood, taken on day 0 of AZD1222 vaccination. The origin of this receptor is an adult in good health.

The CDR3 region is CASSPPGYRVGGYEQYF. CDR3 DNA sequence: TGTGCCAGCAGTCCCCCCGGTTACAGGGTAGGCGGCTACGAGCAGTACTTC. This chain links TRBV28 with TRBJ2-7; D is perhaps TRBD1 (6 bases). Germline V gives CDR1 MDHEN, CDR2 SYDVKM. The CDR3 has 17 residues. V was trimmed by 5 bases and J by 3 bases, leaving 23 bases between them.